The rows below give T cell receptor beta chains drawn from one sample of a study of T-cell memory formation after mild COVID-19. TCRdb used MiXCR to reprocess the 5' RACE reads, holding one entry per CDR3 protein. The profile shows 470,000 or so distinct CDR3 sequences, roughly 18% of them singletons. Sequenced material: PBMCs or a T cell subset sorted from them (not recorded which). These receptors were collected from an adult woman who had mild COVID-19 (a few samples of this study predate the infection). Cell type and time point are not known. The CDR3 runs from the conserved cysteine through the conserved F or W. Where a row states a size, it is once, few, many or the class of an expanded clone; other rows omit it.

CDR3aa: CASSEVDSSYEQYF
len: 14
v_gene: TRBV25-1
abundance: NA
j_gene: TRBJ2-7

CDR3aa: CASNFPPGGARDTQYF
len: 16
v_gene: TRBV2
abundance: NA
j_gene: TRBJ2-3

CDR3aa: CASSAEGGWRNYGYTF
len: 16
v_gene: TRBV9
abundance: NA
j_gene: TRBJ1-2

CDR3aa: CASSLPGAHYEQYF
len: 14
v_gene: TRBV5-5
abundance: NA
j_gene: TRBJ2-7

CDR3aa: CASSLGTAGPIEQYF
len: 15
v_gene: TRBV9
abundance: many
j_gene: TRBJ2-7

CDR3aa: CASSRAGVTDTQYF
len: 14
v_gene: TRBV4-1
abundance: many
j_gene: TRBJ2-3

CDR3aa: CASSARLAGASYEQYF
len: 16
v_gene: TRBV7-9
abundance: few
j_gene: TRBJ2-7

CDR3aa: CASSFSAADTEAFF
len: 14
v_gene: TRBV5-1
abundance: NA
j_gene: TRBJ1-1

CDR3aa: CASSFEAEGVHTQYF
len: 15
v_gene: TRBV7-8
abundance: many
j_gene: TRBJ2-3

CDR3aa: CASRTGQMSSGANVLTF
len: 17
v_gene: TRBV6-2/TRBV6-3
abundance: few
j_gene: TRBJ2-6

CDR3aa: CASSLGQNYYEQYF
len: 14
v_gene: TRBV7-9
abundance: many
j_gene: TRBJ2-7

CDR3aa: CASSQEVQMPGAFF
len: 14
v_gene: TRBV4-1
abundance: NA
j_gene: TRBJ1-1

CDR3aa: CASGGGVSDQPQHF
len: 14
v_gene: TRBV19
abundance: many
j_gene: TRBJ1-5

CDR3aa: CASSQGREGHEQYF
len: 14
v_gene: TRBV23-1
abundance: few
j_gene: TRBJ2-7

CDR3aa: CASTLAGGYSYEQYF
len: 15
v_gene: TRBV19
abundance: NA
j_gene: TRBJ2-7

CDR3aa: CASSLESGSSYEQYF
len: 15
v_gene: TRBV5-4
abundance: few
j_gene: TRBJ2-7

CDR3aa: CASSQARVGTEAFF
len: 14
v_gene: TRBV4-1
abundance: NA
j_gene: TRBJ1-1

CDR3aa: CSVGGGTGELFF
len: 12
v_gene: TRBV29-1
abundance: NA
j_gene: TRBJ2-2

CDR3aa: CASTLGRGQALPQHF
len: 15
v_gene: TRBV12-3/TRBV12-4
abundance: few
j_gene: TRBJ1-5

CDR3aa: CASSLYRSSGHSSYNEQFF
len: 19
v_gene: TRBV5-1
abundance: few
j_gene: TRBJ2-1

CDR3aa: CASSRTAPETQYF
len: 13
v_gene: TRBV7-9
abundance: few
j_gene: TRBJ2-5

CDR3aa: CASSLQAGGLDTQYF
len: 15
v_gene: TRBV7-7
abundance: NA
j_gene: TRBJ2-3

CDR3aa: CASSPPGGGYEQYF
len: 14
v_gene: TRBV28
abundance: NA
j_gene: TRBJ2-7

CDR3aa: CASSPPGTKGNEQFF
len: 15
v_gene: TRBV6-2/TRBV6-3
abundance: NA
j_gene: TRBJ2-1

CDR3aa: CASSPTWTGEETQYF
len: 15
v_gene: TRBV18
abundance: NA
j_gene: TRBJ2-5

CDR3aa: CASSQFDSNTEAFF
len: 14
v_gene: TRBV3-1
abundance: NA
j_gene: TRBJ1-1

CDR3aa: CSARDQQAGTDGTQYF
len: 16
v_gene: TRBV20-1
abundance: NA
j_gene: TRBJ2-5

CDR3aa: CASSSSTEAFF
len: 11
v_gene: TRBV7-9
abundance: NA
j_gene: TRBJ1-1

CDR3aa: CASSTGTSGRRPQYF
len: 15
v_gene: TRBV7-9
abundance: few
j_gene: TRBJ2-3

CDR3aa: CASSPYRDRTYEQYF
len: 15
v_gene: TRBV7-6
abundance: many
j_gene: TRBJ2-7

CDR3aa: CASSPDRDRAMPQHF
len: 15
v_gene: TRBV6-5
abundance: NA
j_gene: TRBJ1-5

CDR3aa: CASSPSWGRDEQYF
len: 14
v_gene: TRBV18
abundance: few
j_gene: TRBJ2-7

CDR3aa: CASSQGAYEQFF
len: 12
v_gene: TRBV5-6
abundance: NA
j_gene: TRBJ2-1

CDR3aa: CASSVTQRNEKLFF
len: 14
v_gene: TRBV9
abundance: few
j_gene: TRBJ1-4

CDR3aa: CASSLWNSVTVDEQYF
len: 16
v_gene: TRBV5-1
abundance: few
j_gene: TRBJ2-7

CDR3aa: CASSFAGNYEKLFF
len: 14
v_gene: TRBV27
abundance: many
j_gene: TRBJ1-4

CDR3aa: CASSAEGTGANVLTF
len: 15
v_gene: TRBV2
abundance: few
j_gene: TRBJ2-6

CDR3aa: CASSFGSGELFF
len: 12
v_gene: TRBV12-3/TRBV12-4
abundance: many
j_gene: TRBJ2-2

CDR3aa: CASRGAGGPQETQYF
len: 15
v_gene: TRBV12-3/TRBV12-4
abundance: NA
j_gene: TRBJ2-5